A single TCR beta chain is shown here with its context. TCRdb keeps only in-frame clones here, not all; method: immunoSEQ multiplex PCR. This sample has 100,000 to 120,000 clones, with roughly 90% found just once. These data belong to a study of control samples from healthy donors and cancer patients. This clonotype originated in a woman aged 60 to 75 with lung cancer. The source material was PBMCs.

CDR3 sequence: CASSQDGGRSNQPQHF. CDR3 nucleotide sequence: TGTGCCAGCAGCCAAGATGGGGGTAGGAGCAATCAGCCCCAGCATTTT. The gene calls are TRBV4-2 and TRBJ1-5; maybe TRBD1 (5 bases). The CDR3 runs to 16 residues. Germline V lookup: CDR1 LGHNA, CDR2 YNFKEQ. Between the trimmed V and J ends, which lost 0 bases and 1 base, there was a span of 10 bases.